The clone carrying this T cell receptor (beta chain) has a count of ten or more. The sample originates from a study of CD8+CD57+ T cells in acquired aplastic anemia. Study at large: Mean DNA quantity obtained from sorted CD4+ and CD8+ cells was around 2.9 ug.

V was cut by 1 base and J by 6 bases, with 11 bases left in between. Germline V CDR1 and CDR2: DFQATT, SNEGSKA (reference sequence). The CDR3 runs 13 residues. It was patients with CD8+CD57+ cell expansion by flow cytometry who were chosen for sequencing. Genomic DNA acted as the template from which TCR beta VDJ combination and CDR3 sequence profiling were carried out. TCRdb fed the reads into MiXCR, producing one record per CDR3 protein. The sample contains 150,000 or so distinct CDR3 sequences, roughly 48% of which appear only once. This clonotype was obtained from a human donor with aplastic anemia. The chain couples TRBV20-1 to TRBJ2-3, with a tentative D call TRBD1 (5 bases). The sample consisted of sorted CD4+, CD8+, or CD8+CD57+ T cells (not recorded which) from PBMCs. CDR3: CSARAGPQDTQYF. CDR3 bases: TGCAGTGCTAGAGCAGGGCCTCAGGATACGCAGTATTTT.